This paragraph covers one T cell receptor beta chain sequence. The record originates from a study of cytomegalovirus exposure and HLA in healthy donors. The V end was cut by 5 bases, the J end by 7 bases, with 13 bases between. Germline values: CDR1 SGHDT, CDR2 YYEEEE. CDR3 size: 12 residues. With 60 Vbeta and 13 Jbeta primers, the PCR was carried out. The assay was immunoSEQ multiplex PCR, and TCRdb's table has in-frame clones only and misses some. Among 150,000 to 200,000 clones listed, approximately 81% were seen once. This clonotype originated in a young man in good health and CMV-seronegative. Sequences were obtained from PBMCs. The chain links TRBV5-6 to TRBJ2-7; D may be TRBD1 (6 bases). The DNA of the CDR3 is TGTGCCAGCAGTCCACAGGGTTCGGAGCAGTACTTC. Protein: CASSPQGSEQYF.